The 24 T cell receptor beta chains below were found in one sample sequenced in a study of shared clonotypes between healthy human individuals. The assay was immunoSEQ multiplex PCR, and TCRdb's table has in-frame clones only and misses some. The data contain 300,000 or so clones, approximately 74% of them singletons. The sequenced material came from memory CD4+ T cells sorted from blood. Subset reported: CD45RA-negative fraction. All receptors come from a man aged 30 to 39 in good health.

This clone was counted only a few times. The gene calls are TRBV7-2 and TRBJ2-7, with a weak D call TRBD2 (5 bases). V was trimmed by 3 bases and J by 1 base, leaving 10 bases between them. The CDR3 consists of 14 residues. Germline CDR1 reads SGHTA; CDR2 reads FQGNSA. CDR3 region: CASSFIRGSYEQYF. CDR3 bases: TGTGCCAGCAGCTTTATCCGGGGTTCCTACGAGCAGTACTTC.

The chain uses TRBV21-1 and TRBJ1-2. TRBV21-1 is a documented pseudogene. There are 17 residues in the CDR3. CDR3 region: CASSKEKRQCTNYGYTF. The DNA for the CDR3 is TGTGCCAGCAGCAAAGAAAAGCGGCAGTGTACTAACTATGGCTACACCTTC.

This chain links TRBV15 with TRBJ1-5, with 9 nucleotides matching TRBD1. This CDR3 is built from 16 residues. J lost 6 bases, V lost 5 bases, and 11 bases had no gene match. Germline V gene lookup returns CDR1 LNHNV and CDR2 YYDKDF (reference sequence). Here the CDR3 reads CATSSPTRQGGQPQHF. The CDR3 coding sequence is TGTGCCACCAGCTCTCCAACTCGACAGGGGGGTCAGCCCCAGCATTTT. Full variable domain (outside the CDR3, taken from reference TRBV15 and TRBJ1-5): DAMVIQNPRYQVTQFGKPVTLSCSQTLNHNVMYWYQQKSSQAPKLLFHYYDKDFNNEADTPDNFQSRRPNTSFCFLDIRSPGLGDTAMYLCATSSPTRQGGQPQHFGDGTRLSIL.

In its sample, this clone was seen once. V gene TRBV27 combines with J gene TRBJ2-1; D remains unclear. Germline V gene data show CDR1 as MNHEY and CDR2 as SMNVEV (reference sequence). CDR3 length: 15 residues. Trimming cost V 4 bases and J 0 bases, with 10 bases left between them. The CDR3 nucleotides are TGTGCCAGCAGTTCCGTCCATAGCTCCTACAATGAGCAGTTCTTC. Its protein product is CASSSVHSSYNEQFF.

Remarks on this clone: Other DNA sequences from this sample encode an identical CDR3 as well. J is TRBJ1-5 and V is TRBV28, with D unclear. The CDR3 is made up of 14 amino acids. V shed 2 bases and J shed 0 bases, with 5 bases lying between them. Germline CDR1 is MDHEN and CDR2 is SYDVKM. The CDR3 here is CASSLAGSNQPQHF. The CDR3 coding sequence is TGTGCCAGCAGTTTAGCGGGTAGCAATCAGCCCCAGCATTTT.

A single count supports this clone. V gene TRBV18 combines with J gene TRBJ1-4; D not certain. Germline V gene lookup returns CDR1 KGHSH and CDR2 LQKENI. This CDR3 comprises 16 residues. V lost 2 bases and J 0 bases, leaving 10 bases between the germline ends. This CDR3 reads CASSPSPTATNEKLFF. The DNA for the CDR3 is TGTGCCAGCTCACCAAGTCCTACAGCAACTAATGAAAAACTGTTTTTT. The variable domain in full, with the rest retrieved from reference TRBV18 and TRBJ1-4, is NAGVMQNPRHLVRRRGQEARLRCSPMKGHSHVYWYRQLPEEGLKFMVYLQKENIIDESGMPKERFSAEFPKEGPSILRIQQVVRGDSAAYFCASSPSPTATNEKLFFGSGTQLSVL.

This chain joins TRBV6-1 and TRBJ2-7; 8 bases are a match to TRBD1. J was trimmed by 0 bases and V by 3 bases; bases with no gene match: 4. CDR1 is MNHNS and CDR2 is SASEGT in the germline V gene. The CDR3 covers 15 residues. The chain's CDR3 is CASSEGTGSSYEQYF. CDR3 bases: TGTGCCAGCAGTGAGGGGACAGGCAGCTCCTACGAGCAGTACTTC.

The chain combines TRBV29-1 with TRBJ1-1, with D hard to call. Deletions cut 5 bases from V and 0 bases from J, with 13 bases between. The germline gives CDR1 SQVTM, CDR2 ANQGSEA. CDR3 length: 14 amino acids. The CDR3 loop reads CSVKLGRLNTEAFF. The CDR3 coding sequence is TGCAGCGTTAAATTAGGACGTCTGAACACTGAAGCTTTCTTT.

The table lists this clone with a count of one. The rearrangement joins TRBV7-9 to TRBJ1-4; D is unresolved. Between the trimmed V and J ends, which lost 4 bases and 5 bases, there was a span of 17 bases. CDR3 length equals 16 residues. Looked up from germline, CDR1 is SEHNR and CDR2 is FQNEAQ (reference sequence). In DNA, the CDR3 is TGTGCCAGCAGCTCGAGGCGGCTTGACGGCAATGAAAAACTGTTTTTT. Protein sequence: CASSSRRLDGNEKLFF.

The CDR3 loop reads CASSPARVVNTEAFF. In DNA form, the CDR3 reads TGTGCCAGCTCACCCGCCAGGGTTGTGAACACTGAAGCTTTCTTT. The V call is TRBV18, the J call TRBJ1-1; D possibly corresponds to TRBD1 (5 bases). Trimming took 3 bases from V and 0 from J, leaving 11 bases between them. Per germline, CDR1 KGHSH and CDR2 LQKENI. The CDR3 is 15 amino acids.

The chain employs TRBV7-2 and TRBJ1-1, with D tentatively TRBD1 (6 bases). CDR3 length: 15 residues. V dropped 1 base and J dropped 3 bases, with 12 bases sitting between them. Germline V CDR1 and CDR2: SGHTA, FQGNSA. This chain's CDR3 is CASSLGQGRYTEAFF. In DNA form, the CDR3 reads TGTGCCAGCAGCTTAGGGCAGGGGAGGTACACTGAAGCTTTCTTT.

The CDR3 DNA sequence: TGTGCCAGCAAATCCCGAGACGAGCAGTACTTC. This encodes CASKSRDEQYF. The chain employs TRBV2 and TRBJ2-7, with no clear D. V was cut by 7 bases and J by 5 bases, with 9 bases left in between. Germline V CDR1 and CDR2: SNHLY, FYNNEI. This CDR3 contains 11 residues.

J is TRBJ2-1 and V is TRBV5-6, with TRBD2 matching over 10 bases. The CDR3 runs to 14 residues. The germline CDR1 and CDR2 sequences are SGHDT and YYEEEE. With V trimmed by 4 bases and J by 4 bases, 2 bases remained unmatched. The CDR3 coding sequence is TGTGCCAGCAGCCTAGCGGGAGTATACAATGAGCAGTTCTTC. Amino acids: CASSLAGVYNEQFF. The full variable domain, completed using reference TRBV5-6 and TRBJ2-1, is DAGVTQSPTHLIKTRGQQVTLRCSPKSGHDTVSWYQQALGQGPQFIFQYYEEEERQRGNFPDRFSGHQFPNYSSELNVNALLLGDSALYLCASSLAGVYNEQFFGPGTRLTVL.

The chain is built from TRBV29-1 and TRBJ1-1; D ambiguous. Germline values: CDR1 SQVTM, CDR2 ANQGSEA. This CDR3 contains 13 residues. The CDR3 reads CGLRGRKNTEAFF. The CDR3 DNA follows: TGCGGATTAAGAGGCAGGAAGAACACTGAAGCTTTCTTT.

The chain uses TRBV5-3 and TRBJ2-1; 9 bases are a match to TRBD2. TRBV5-3 is an ORF, and what it does is uncertain. The CDR3 is 16 residues long. Germline trimming cut 4 bases from V and 9 bases from J; bases unmatched to any gene: 14. The DNA of the CDR3 is TGTGCCAGAAGCGATGAATGCGGGAGGGCCGGGCGTGAGCAGTTCTTC. This encodes CARSDECGRAGREQFF.

The chain combines TRBV6-1 with TRBJ2-1; TRBD1 matches at 8 bases. The length of the CDR3 is 15 residues. Germline lookup yields CDR1 MNHNS and CDR2 SASEGT. V shed 6 bases and J 3 bases; nucleotides not matched to a gene: 7. The CDR3 DNA reads TGTGCCAGCAGATACGGACAGGGCGGCTACAATGAGCAGTTCTTC. Its protein product is CASRYGQGGYNEQFF.

The CDR3 protein is CASSFGTGGVVRRHNEQFF. DNA for the CDR3: TGTGCCAGCAGTTTCGGGACAGGGGGCGTCGTCAGGCGACACAATGAGCAGTTCTTC. This rearrangement joins TRBV28 to TRBJ2-1, with 12 bases aligning to TRBD1. Germline assignment: CDR1 MDHEN and CDR2 SYDVKM. With 3 bases clipped from V and 5 bases from J, the junction kept 14 bases outside the gene matches. This CDR3 region has 19 residues.

This clone appeared once. This chain links TRBV20-1 with TRBJ1-3; a possible D gene is TRBD1 (5 bases). The CDR3 has 11 residues. The germline V gene has CDR1 DFQATT and CDR2 SNEGSKA (reference sequence). CDR3 loop: CSGSGAGTIYF. DNA for the CDR3: TGCAGCGGAAGCGGGGCGGGGACCATATATTTT.

J is TRBJ2-3 and V is TRBV7-2; perhaps TRBD1 as D (5 bases). This CDR3 comprises 14 residues. V was cut by 5 bases and J by 8 bases, with 17 bases left in between. Germline loops: CDR1 SGHTA, CDR2 FQGNSA. DNA for the CDR3: TGTGCCAGCAGCCCAGGTGGGGCGCAAGGTACGCAGTATTTT. Protein: CASSPGGAQGTQYF. Full variable domain (rest looked up from reference TRBV7-2 and TRBJ2-3): GAGVSQSPSNKVTEKGKDVELRCDPISGHTALYWYRQSLGQGLEFLIYFQGNSAPDKSGLPSDRFSAERTGGSVSTLTIQRTQQEDSAVYLCASSPGGAQGTQYFGPGTRLTVL.

The chain carries TRBV5-1 and TRBJ2-7; TRBD1 is a possible D gene (5 bases). Germline assignment: CDR1 SGHRS and CDR2 YFSETQ. CDR3 length equals 15 residues. V dropped 0 bases and J dropped 3 bases, with 13 bases sitting between them. CDR3 amino acids: CASSLVYRQRYEQYF. The DNA of the CDR3 is TGCGCCAGCAGCTTGGTATATAGACAGCGCTACGAGCAGTACTTC.

The chain links TRBV10-2 to TRBJ2-7, with 7 nucleotides matching TRBD2. The CDR3 extends over 12 amino acids. Losses at the gene ends were 8 bases for V and 3 bases for J; bases not matched to a gene: 4. Germline V gene data show CDR1 as WSHSY and CDR2 as SAAADI. DNA for the CDR3: TGCGCCAGCTGGACGGGGGGCTACGAGCAGTACTTC. Its protein is CASWTGGYEQYF.

The chain links TRBV5-1 to TRBJ2-7; tentatively, D is TRBD1 (5 bases). From germline, CDR1 is SGHRS and CDR2 YFSETQ. V gave up 3 bases and J gave up 0 bases, with 16 bases separating them. The CDR3 covers 16 residues. Here the CDR3 DNA reads TGCGCCAGCAGCTCTCACAGGTCCTTAAGCTCCTACGAGCAGTACTTC. Its protein is CASSSHRSLSSYEQYF.

This clone was detected once. The genes are TRBV30 and TRBJ1-1; D not resolved. Germline loops: CDR1 GTSNPN, CDR2 SVGIG (reference sequence). CDR3 length equals 13 residues. The ends were cut back, 3 bases at V and 7 bases at J, with 15 bases in the middle. CDR3 nucleotide sequence: TGTGCCTGGAGCATCAGTCTCGCGAGTGAAGCTTTCTTT. It codes for CAWSISLASEAFF.

The rearrangement joins TRBV18 to TRBJ1-3; TRBD1 aligns across 8 bases. Germline V gives CDR1 KGHSH, CDR2 LQKENI. The CDR3 runs to 14 residues. V was clipped by 3 bases and J by 3 bases; unmatched bases: 1. The CDR3 bases are TGTGCCAGCTCACCGACAGGGGATGGAAACACCATATATTTT. Amino acid sequence: CASSPTGDGNTIYF.